The rows below give T cell receptor beta chains drawn from one sample of a study of shared clonotypes between healthy human individuals. TCRdb's copy holds only in-frame clones and misses some; the assay was immunoSEQ multiplex PCR. The repertoire holds more than 1.2 million clones, with less than 99% as singletons. The sample was naive CD4+ T cells sorted from blood. Source of these receptors: a man younger than 45 in good health. CDR3s include the opening cysteine and the closing phenylalanine or tryptophan.

TRBJ2-2 TRBV6-5 CATNLRGHTGELFF
TRBJ2-7 TRBV7-9 CASSPDRGIAGGYEQYF
TRBJ2-5 TRBV19 CASKRFGETGTQYF
TRBJ2-7 TRBV11-2 CASSLGVVTGGTEQYF
TRBJ2-5 TRBV10-3 CAISSTARGETQYF
TRBJ1-1 TRBV19 CASSILRTGTEAFF
TRBJ2-7 TRBV11-2 CASSLEFGQNYEQYF
TRBJ2-5 TRBV11-3 CASSWPSGRGLQTQYF
TRBJ2-3 TRBV30 CAWSVSQTTDTQYF
TRBJ2-1 TRBV7-7 CASSTGTGGREQFF
TRBJ2-7 TRBV18 CASSPRSGDEQYF
TRBJ1-3 TRBV6-6 CASTIAGLNTIYF
TRBJ1-1 TRBV11-2 CASSLRGLNTEAFF
TRBJ2-4 TRBV29-1 CSVGYEGEAKNIQYF
TRBJ2-2 TRBV30 CAWSVRQGFTGELFF
TRBJ2-7 TRBV6-5 CASSRSYEQYF
TRBJ1-5 TRBV27 CASSFGRGDQPQHF
TRBJ2-4 TRBV19 CASRKTGTGASSKNIQYF
TRBJ1-4 TRBV7-9 CASSLLTGSTNEKLFF
TRBJ2-2 TRBV14 CASSQEGPPSTGELFF
TRBJ2-2 TRBV5-1 CASSGKGGELFF
TRBJ2-5 TRBV29-1 CSGEQGARETQYF